This TCR beta chain was captured by sequencing in a study of cytomegalovirus exposure and HLA in healthy donors. Study observations and caveats: Cytomegalovirus-associated TCR beta chains were listed, numbering roughly 150. TCR beta sequences reportedly predicted most subjects' HLA-A and HLA-B alleles accurately. Differences between HLA loci emerged in a later analysis of TCR association rates, with DRB1 most and HLA-C fewest. According to a later analysis, most TCR beta chains associated with CMV appeared HLA-restricted.

In germline, CDR1 is LNHDA, CDR2 SQIVND (reference sequence). J was trimmed by 8 bases and V by 4 bases; bases with no gene match: 1. The CDR3 is 14 residues long. In regard to this clone: What it binds is unknown.

Amplification used 60 Vbeta primers and 13 Jbeta primers. Using immunoSEQ multiplex PCR, the repertoire was profiled, and TCRdb retains in-frame clones only, with some absent. The table shows about 140,000 clones, with over 60% occurring only once. The V gene is TRBV19, the J gene TRBJ1-6, with 11 nucleotides matching TRBD1. The TCR sequence derives from a woman aged 55-69 years in good health and CMV-seronegative. The source material was PBMCs. The CDR3 coding sequence is TGTGCCAGTAGTAGGGACAGGGGGGATTCACCCCTCCACTTT. Amino acid sequence: CASSRDRGDSPLHF.